What follows are 10 T cell receptor beta chains derived from one specimen sequenced in a study of T cell responses to AZD1222 COVID-19 vaccine. Generated by immunoSEQ multiplex PCR, the TCRdb table keeps only in-frame clones and is missing some. The table has some 130,000 clones, about 93% seen once; the top ten hold roughly 7%. This sample comprised peripheral blood, obtained 28 days after the second AZD1222 dose. The receptors were gathered from an adult who received the AZD1222 COVID-19 vaccine.

The chain links TRBV5-4 to TRBJ2-7, with unresolved D. Germline CDR1 reads SGHNT; CDR2 reads YYREEE (reference sequence). The V gene lost 1 base and the J gene lost 10 bases, with 18 bases spanning the gap. The CDR3 contains 14 residues. CDR3 bases: TGTGCCAGCAGCTTGTCCGGCAGGATCTTGCCCCAGTACTTC. Amino acids: CASSLSGRILPQYF.

The chain has TRBV4-1 and TRBJ1-1; D is uncertain. Germline V gene lookup returns CDR1 MGHRA and CDR2 YSYEKL. The CDR3 extends over 12 amino acids. Trimming shortened V by 2 bases and J by 10 bases, and 11 bases separated the two germline ends. The CDR3 protein is CASSQIGLPAFF. CDR3 in DNA: TGCGCCAGCAGCCAAATAGGGTTGCCAGCTTTCTTT.

The chain has TRBV5-1 and TRBJ1-4, with TRBD1 identical over 7 bases. The trim removed 0 bases at V and 6 bases at J, leaving 5 bases unmatched. Germline assignment: CDR1 SGHRS and CDR2 YFSETQ. This CDR3 has 15 amino acids. The CDR3 region is CASSLGQGGHEKLFF. The DNA of the CDR3 is TGCGCCAGCAGCTTGGGACAGGGCGGCCATGAAAAACTGTTTTTT.

The rearrangement joins TRBV29-1 to TRBJ2-1, with 8 bases aligning to TRBD2. The length of the CDR3 is 13 residues. The V and J ends lost 4 bases and 10 bases, in that order; junction bases with no gene match: 9. Germline V gene lookup returns CDR1 SQVTM and CDR2 ANQGSEA. The CDR3 nucleotides read TGCAGCGTTGGACTAGCGAGTCAGAGGGAGCAGTTCTTC. It specifies CSVGLASQREQFF.

The gene calls are TRBV23-1 and TRBJ1-1, with TRBD1 matching 8 bases. TRBV23-1 is an ORF, with its function uncertain. The CDR3 is 16 amino acids. The V segment lost 0 bases and the J segment 3 bases; nucleotides outside the gene matches: 6. CDR3 nucleotide sequence: TGCGCCAGCAGTCAATCGTTGTTGACAGGGGACACTGAAGCTTTCTTT. Amino acids: CASSQSLLTGDTEAFF.

The chain has TRBV6-5 and TRBJ2-7; D is perhaps TRBD1 (6 bases). CDR1 is MNHEY, CDR2 SVGAGI, per germline. Trimming shortened V by 10 bases and J by 3 bases, and 13 bases separated the two germline ends. This CDR3 region has 12 residues. DNA for the CDR3: TGTGCCACGTACGGGACAAACTACGAGCAGTACTTC. Amino acids: CATYGTNYEQYF.

The CDR3 region is CASSFEYGNTEAFF. CDR3 DNA sequence: TGTGCCAGCAGCTTTGAGTACGGGAACACTGAAGCTTTCTTT. V usage is TRBV7-9 and J usage is TRBJ1-1; D call uncertain. CDR3 length equals 14 residues. Deletions cut 3 bases from V and 1 base from J, with 9 bases between. Germline CDR1 and CDR2: SEHNR and FQNEAQ (reference sequence). The full variable domain, in which reference TRBV7-9 and TRBJ1-1 provide the parts outside the CDR3, is DTGVSQNPRHKITKRGQNVTFRCDPISEHNRLYWYRQTLGQGPEFLTYFQNEAQLEKSRLLSDRFSAERPKGSFSTLEIQRTEQGDSAMYLCASSFEYGNTEAFFGQGTRLTVV.

This clone has more than one count but fewer than ten. The chain recombines TRBV6-5 with TRBJ2-2; D uncertain. Germline CDR1 MNHEY, CDR2 SVGAGI. Trimming took off 6 bases at V and 4 bases at J, with 9 bases between the two ends. This CDR3 is built from 13 residues. The CDR3 loop reads CASSEESTGELFF. The CDR3 region has the DNA TGTGCCAGCAGCGAGGAGAGCACCGGGGAGCTGTTTTTT.

The chain employs TRBV2 and TRBJ1-5, with 10 bases matching TRBD1. J gave up 7 bases and V 4 bases, and 1 base lay outside the gene matches. Germline CDR1 SNHLY, CDR2 FYNNEI. The CDR3 runs to 13 residues. CDR3 nucleotide sequence: TGTGCCAGCAGTGGGGACAGGGGACAGCCCCAGCATTTT. Its translation is CASSGDRGQPQHF.

The chain employs TRBV6-1 and TRBJ1-5, with TRBD1 matching over 8 bases. Germline V lookup: CDR1 MNHNS, CDR2 SASEGT. V was pared by 1 base and J by 7 bases, with 3 bases of the junction left unmatched. The CDR3 covers 14 residues. The CDR3 sequence: CASSEGAGGQPQHF. In nucleotides, the CDR3 is TGTGCCAGCAGTGAAGGGGCAGGGGGCCAGCCCCAGCATTTT.